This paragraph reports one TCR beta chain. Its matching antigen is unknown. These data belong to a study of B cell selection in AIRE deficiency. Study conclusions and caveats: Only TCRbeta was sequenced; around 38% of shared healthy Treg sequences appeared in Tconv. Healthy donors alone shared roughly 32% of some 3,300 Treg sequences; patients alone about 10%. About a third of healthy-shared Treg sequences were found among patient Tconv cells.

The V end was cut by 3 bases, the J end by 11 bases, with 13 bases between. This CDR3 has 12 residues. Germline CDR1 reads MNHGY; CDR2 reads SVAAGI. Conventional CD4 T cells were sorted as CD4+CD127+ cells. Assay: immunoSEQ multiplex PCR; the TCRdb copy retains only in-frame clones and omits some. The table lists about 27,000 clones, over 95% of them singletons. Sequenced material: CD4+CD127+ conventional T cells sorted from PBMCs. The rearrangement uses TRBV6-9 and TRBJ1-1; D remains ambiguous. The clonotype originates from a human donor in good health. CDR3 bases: TGTGCCAGCAGTTACCCGAACGGTGACGCTTTCTTT. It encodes CASSYPNGDAFF.